This TCR beta chain appears in the sequencing data of a study of blood T cell repertoires in COVID-19. Study information: Samples of COVID-19 (acute and convalescent) were obtained from the United States, Italy and Spain. T cells, B-cell-depleted T cells, or PBMCs provided the cDNA or gDNA that served as material.

Original handling: Researchers report that nucleated cell counts were estimated from reference gene primer amplification. Produced via immunoSEQ multiplex PCR; TCRdb's table is partial and in-frame only. V, J and clone size are taken as reported in that table, and D and trimming were inferred from the DNA itself. This repertoire shows about 280,000 clones, about 89% found once; its top ten account for 4.6%. The CDR3 runs to 15 residues. Germline V gives CDR1 LNHDA, CDR2 SQIVND (reference sequence). Between the trimmed V and J ends, which lost 2 bases and 0 bases, there was a span of 11 bases. This clonotype originated in a man aged 40-49 years with acute or convalescent COVID-19. Material for sequencing was peripheral blood. The chain joins TRBV19 to TRBJ2-7; tentative D call: TRBD1 (6 bases). CDR3 protein: CASSIFRGGSYEQYF. Here the CDR3 DNA reads TGTGCCAGTAGTATATTCAGGGGTGGCTCCTACGAGCAGTACTTC.